Listed below are T cell receptor beta chains from one sample, sequenced in a study of blood T cell repertoires in COVID-19. Using immunoSEQ multiplex PCR, the repertoire was profiled, and TCRdb retains in-frame clones only, with some absent. The sample lists around 500,000 clones, roughly 90% occurring once. The source material was PBMCs or T cells enriched from blood (not recorded which). The receptors derive from a woman aged 40 to 50 who had recovered from COVID-19. CDR3s include the opening cysteine and the closing phenylalanine or tryptophan. Each record gives: clone size, J gene, D gene, V gene, CDR3 DNA, CDR3 protein. The D gene is left open where the match is weak. The size field is filled for only some rows; it gives once, few, many or a size class.

>NA|TRBJ2-7|TRBD2|TRBV7-2
TGTGCCAGCAGCTTATCCGGCGGGAGCTACGAGCAGTACTTC
CASSLSGGSYEQYF
>NA|TRBJ2-3|TRBD2|TRBV14
TGTGCCAGCAGCCAAGTACGGTTTTTCGGCGGGAGGGCCTCAGATACGCAGTATTTT
CASSQVRFFGGRASDTQYF
>NA|TRBJ1-3|NA|TRBV29-1
TGCAGCGTTGAATCCGGGGGTACCTACTCTGGAAACACCATATATTTT
CSVESGGTYSGNTIYF
>NA|TRBJ2-4|NA|TRBV3-1/TRBV3-2
TGTGCCAGCAGCCAAGCAGAGCGGTTTGCCAAAAACATTCAGTACTTC
CASSQAERFAKNIQYF
>NA|TRBJ2-1|TRBD2|TRBV10-2
TGCGCCAGCAGTGAGGGACTAGCATCCTACAATGAGCAGTTCTTC
CASSEGLASYNEQFF
>NA|TRBJ2-3|TRBD1|TRBV7-2
TGTGCCAGCCAAAGACAGGGGACGGACACAGATACGCAGTATTTT
CASQRQGTDTDTQYF
>NA|TRBJ2-4|TRBD1|TRBV19
TGTGCCAGTCTGGACAGGGGTGTCAAAAACATTCAGTACTTC
CASLDRGVKNIQYF
>NA|TRBJ2-3|NA|TRBV7-9
TGTGCCAGCAGCTTAGCACAGGCCAGCACAGATACGCAGTATTTT
CASSLAQASTDTQYF
>NA|TRBJ2-5|NA|TRBV5-1
TGCGCCAGCAGCTTGGGGGCAGTCCCCCAAGAGACCCAGTACTTC
CASSLGAVPQETQYF
>few|TRBJ1-1|TRBD1|TRBV5-1
TGCGCCAGCAGCTTACAGGGGGCGCGAACTGAAGCTTTCTTT
CASSLQGARTEAFF
>NA|TRBJ2-2|TRBD1|TRBV11-2
TGTGCCAGCAGCTTAGGGACAGGGGTCGGGGAGCTGTTTTTT
CASSLGTGVGELFF
>NA|TRBJ2-5|TRBD2|TRBV4-2
TGTGCCAGCAGCCAAGGGGGACTAGCGTTACAAGAGACCCAGTACTTC
CASSQGGLALQETQYF
>NA|TRBJ2-7|TRBD1|TRBV27
TGTGCCAGCAGTCTAGACCCCCGACAGGGGAGAAGGGAGTACTTC
CASSLDPRQGRREYF
>NA|TRBJ2-3|TRBD2|TRBV5-1
TGCGCCAGCAGCTTGGTCCCCTCCGTCGGAGCGGGGGGAACAGATACGCAGTATTTT
CASSLVPSVGAGGTDTQYF
>NA|TRBJ2-7|TRBD1|TRBV11-3
TGTGCCAGCATGGCAGGGGGCTACGAGCAGTACTTC
CASMAGGYEQYF
>NA|TRBJ2-7|TRBD2|TRBV30
TGTGCCTGGAGTATCCGTGGGGCCTCGCGACTAGCGGGAGAGAACGAGCAGTACTTC
CAWSIRGASRLAGENEQYF
>NA|TRBJ1-5|NA|TRBV18
TGTGCCAGCTCAGCGGGGAGGGATCAGCCCCAGCATTTT
CASSAGRDQPQHF
>few|TRBJ1-2|TRBD1|TRBV27
TGTGCCAGCAGTTTTCGGACAGGGGTCCTGCTTTGGTATGGCTACACCTTC
CASSFRTGVLLWYGYTF
>NA|TRBJ2-1|NA|TRBV7-2
TGTGCCAGCATCCCGGGACTTTACTCCTACAATGAGCAGTTCTTC
CASIPGLYSYNEQFF
>NA|TRBJ1-6|TRBD1|TRBV12-5
TGTGCTAGTGGTCTAAGACAGGGGGCGGACTCACCCCTCCACTTT
CASGLRQGADSPLHF
>NA|TRBJ1-2|NA|TRBV12-3/TRBV12-4
TGTGCCAGCAGTCCAGCTAACTATGGCTACACCTTC
CASSPANYGYTF
>NA|TRBJ2-6|NA|TRBV6-2/TRBV6-3
TGTGCCAGCAGATACCAACAGCAGGGCACCCTCTCTGGGGCCAACGTCCTGACTTTC
CASRYQQQGTLSGANVLTF
>NA|TRBJ1-2|NA|TRBV3-1/TRBV3-2
TGTGCCAGCAAGCAGCTTGGGGCCAGCTACGGCTACACCTTC
CASKQLGASYGYTF
>NA|TRBJ2-3|NA|TRBV27
TGTGCCAGCAGTTTAAGGTTTCCAGGGTCCGCAACAGATACGCAGTATTTT
CASSLRFPGSATDTQYF
>NA|TRBJ2-1|NA|TRBV7-2
TGTGCCAGCAGCTCCCCGATCACACCCTACAATGAGCAGTTCTTC
CASSSPITPYNEQFF
>NA|TRBJ2-5|TRBD2|TRBV5-6
TGTGCCAGCAGCTTGAGAAGCGGGACCGAGGAGACCCAGTACTTC
CASSLRSGTEETQYF
>once|TRBJ2-7|NA|TRBV10-1
TGCGCCAGCAGTGAGTTTACAGGCTCCTACGAGCAGTACTTC
CASSEFTGSYEQYF
>NA|TRBJ1-6|NA|TRBV18
TGTGCCAGCTCACCACGGAGGAATGATAATTCACCCCTCCACTTT
CASSPRRNDNSPLHF
>NA|TRBJ1-6|TRBD1|TRBV19
TGTGCCAGTAGTATCCTGACAGGGAATAATTCACCCCTCCACTTT
CASSILTGNNSPLHF
>NA|TRBJ2-5|TRBD2|TRBV6-5
TGTGCCAGCAGCTCCTGGACTAGCGGCCAAGAGACCCAGTACTTC
CASSSWTSGQETQYF
>once|TRBJ1-2|NA|TRBV30
TGTGCCTGGAGTGCCGGAGACAGAAACTATGGCTACACCTTC
CAWSAGDRNYGYTF
>NA|TRBJ1-1|NA|TRBV20-1
TGCAGTGCTACTGAGTGGCAGGGAGGCACTGAAGCTTTCTTT
CSATEWQGGTEAFF
>NA|TRBJ2-1|NA|TRBV5-6
TGTGCCAGCAGCTTGGCTGCGACAAGAAACAATGAGCAGTTCTTC
CASSLAATRNNEQFF
>NA|TRBJ2-7|TRBD1|TRBV6-5
TGTGCCAGCAGATCCGGGACAGGCCGATACGAGCAGTACTTC
CASRSGTGRYEQYF
>once|TRBJ2-4|NA|TRBV6-5
TGTGCCGGGGGACAACGGGACATTCAGTACTTC
CAGGQRDIQYF
>few|TRBJ2-2|NA|TRBV10-1
TGCGCCAGCAGCCTGAACACCGGGGAGCTGTTTTTT
CASSLNTGELFF
>once|TRBJ1-2|TRBD1|TRBV18
TGTGCCAGCTCCCAGGACAGGTTGGGGGGCTACACCTTC
CASSQDRLGGYTF
>NA|TRBJ2-1|TRBD1|TRBV5-1
TGCGCCAGCAGCTTGCAGACAGGGTCGAATGAGCAGTTCTTC
CASSLQTGSNEQFF
>NA|TRBJ1-2|NA|TRBV28
TGTGCCAGCAGCCCGGTTTGGGAGGGTAACTATGGCTACACCTTC
CASSPVWEGNYGYTF
>NA|TRBJ2-1|TRBD2|TRBV5-1
TGCGCCAGCAGCGGCCTCCCTAGCGGGAGGGCAGGTGAGCAGTTCTTC
CASSGLPSGRAGEQFF
>NA|TRBJ1-2|NA|TRBV11-3
TGTGCCAGCAGCTTAGGCGGGACGGACTATGGCTACACCTTC
CASSLGGTDYGYTF
>NA|TRBJ2-6|NA|TRBV5-1
TGCGCCACCAGGGGCGGGAGCGAAACTGGGGCCAACGTCCTGACTTTC
CATRGGSETGANVLTF